This TCR beta chain is from a study of T cell responses to AZD1222 COVID-19 vaccine. Overall study findings and caveats: Across spike, vaccine-associated CD4 TCRs were found, dominant at 160-218 and 743-854. At baseline, seropositivity was found in only six AZD1222 recipients. White British donors predominated, females outnumbered males, and clonal diversity was possibly underestimated.

Germline CDR1 is SGHNT and CDR2 is YENEEA. With V trimmed by 5 bases and J by 5 bases, 9 bases remained unmatched. The CDR3 runs to 15 residues. TCRdb's copy holds only in-frame clones and misses some; the assay was immunoSEQ multiplex PCR. The repertoire includes around 120,000 clones, about nine tenths of them detected once, and just over 2.5% sits in the top ten. This clone was observed a single time. No antigen is known for it. This receptor was identified in an adult who received the AZD1222 COVID-19 vaccine. The chain joins TRBV11-3 to TRBJ1-1, with TRBD1 matching 9 bases. Specimen: peripheral blood, collected 28 days after the second AZD1222 dose. The CDR3 loop is CASSANTGGWTEAFF. In nucleotides, the CDR3 is TGTGCCAGCAGCGCAAATACAGGGGGCTGGACTGAAGCTTTCTTT.